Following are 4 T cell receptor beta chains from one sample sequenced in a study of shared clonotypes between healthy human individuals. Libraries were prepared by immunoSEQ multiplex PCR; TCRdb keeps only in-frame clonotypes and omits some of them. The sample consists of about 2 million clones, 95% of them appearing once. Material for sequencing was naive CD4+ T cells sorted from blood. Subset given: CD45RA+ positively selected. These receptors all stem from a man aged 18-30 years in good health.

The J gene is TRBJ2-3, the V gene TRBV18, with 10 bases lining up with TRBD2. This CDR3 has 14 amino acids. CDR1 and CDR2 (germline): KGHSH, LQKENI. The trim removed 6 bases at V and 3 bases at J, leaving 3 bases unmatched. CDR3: CASSPGLATDTQYF. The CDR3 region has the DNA TGTGCCAGCTCGCCGGGACTAGCGACAGATACGCAGTATTTT.

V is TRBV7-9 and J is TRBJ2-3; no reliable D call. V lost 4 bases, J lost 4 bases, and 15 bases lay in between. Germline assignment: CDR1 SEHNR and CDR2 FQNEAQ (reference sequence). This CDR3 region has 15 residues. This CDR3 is CASSSPSGGADTQYF. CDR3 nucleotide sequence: TGTGCCAGCAGCTCCCCTTCGGGCGGCGCAGATACGCAGTATTTT.

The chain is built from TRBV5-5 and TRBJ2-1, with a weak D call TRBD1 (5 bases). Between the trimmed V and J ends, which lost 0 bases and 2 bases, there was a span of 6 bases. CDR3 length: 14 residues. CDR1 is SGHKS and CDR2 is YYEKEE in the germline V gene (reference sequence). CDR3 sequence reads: CASSLGQTYNEQFF. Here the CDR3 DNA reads TGTGCCAGCAGCTTGGGACAGACCTACAATGAGCAGTTCTTC.

CDR3 sequence reads: CACTPRAAKNIQYF. DNA for the CDR3: TGTGCCTGTACCCCCCGGGCTGCCAAAAACATTCAGTACTTC. The chain links TRBV30 to TRBJ2-4; no definite D call. The CDR3 sequence is 14 residues long. Germline loops: CDR1 GTSNPN, CDR2 SVGIG (reference sequence). Trimming cost V 6 bases and J 1 base, with 13 bases left between them. Using reference TRBV30 and TRBJ2-4 for the parts outside the CDR3, the full variable domain is SQTIHQWPATLVQPVGSPLSLECTVEGTSNPNLYWYRQAAGRGLQLLFYSVGIGQISSEVPQNLSASRPQDRQFILSSKKLLLSDSGFYLCACTPRAAKNIQYFGAGTRLSVL.